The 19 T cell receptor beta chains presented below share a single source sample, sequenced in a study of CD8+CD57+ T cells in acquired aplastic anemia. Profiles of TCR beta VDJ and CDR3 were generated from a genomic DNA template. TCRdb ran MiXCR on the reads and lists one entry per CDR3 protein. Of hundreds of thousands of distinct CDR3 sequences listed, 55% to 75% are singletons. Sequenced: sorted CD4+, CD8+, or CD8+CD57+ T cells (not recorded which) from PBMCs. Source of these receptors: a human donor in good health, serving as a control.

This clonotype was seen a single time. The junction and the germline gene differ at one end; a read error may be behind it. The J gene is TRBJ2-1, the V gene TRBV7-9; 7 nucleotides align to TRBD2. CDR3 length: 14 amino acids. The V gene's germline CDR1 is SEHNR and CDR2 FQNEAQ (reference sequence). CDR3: CASNSAGGYNEQLF. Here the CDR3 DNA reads TGTGCCAGCAACTCTGCCGGGGGGTACAATGAGCAGCTCTTC. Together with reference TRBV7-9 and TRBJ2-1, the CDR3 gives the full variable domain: DTGVSQNPRHKITKRGQNVTFRCDPISEHNRLYWYRQTLGQGPEFLTYFQNEAQLEKSRLLSDRFSAERPKGSFSTLEIQRTEQGDSAMYLCASNSAGGYNEQLFGPGTRLTVL.

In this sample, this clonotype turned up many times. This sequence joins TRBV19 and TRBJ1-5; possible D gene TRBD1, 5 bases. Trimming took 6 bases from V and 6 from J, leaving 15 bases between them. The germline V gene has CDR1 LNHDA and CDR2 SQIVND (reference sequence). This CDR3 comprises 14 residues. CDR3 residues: CASSLGQATQPQHF. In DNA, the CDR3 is TGTGCCAGTAGCTTGGGGCAGGCAACTCAGCCCCAGCATTTT.

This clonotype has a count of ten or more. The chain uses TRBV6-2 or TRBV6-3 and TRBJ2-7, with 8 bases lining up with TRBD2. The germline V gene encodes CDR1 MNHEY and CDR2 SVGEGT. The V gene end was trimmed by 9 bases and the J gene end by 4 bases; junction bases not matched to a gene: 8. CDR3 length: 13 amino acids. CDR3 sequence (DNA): TGTGCCAGTGCTCGGGGGGGCAGGTACGAGCAGTACTTC. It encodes CASARGGRYEQYF.

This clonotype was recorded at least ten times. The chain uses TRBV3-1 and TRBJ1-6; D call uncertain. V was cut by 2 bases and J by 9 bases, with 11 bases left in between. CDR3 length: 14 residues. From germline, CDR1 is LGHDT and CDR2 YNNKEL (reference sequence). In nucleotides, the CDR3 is TGTGCCAGCAGCCAAAAAGCTGCTTCTTCACCCCTCCACTTT. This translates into CASSQKAASSPLHF.

For the CDR3, the DNA is TGTGCCAGCAGCTTGGGACAGGGCAGCTACGAGCAGTACGGCTACACCTTC. Translating it yields CASSLGQGSYEQYGYTF. The chain employs TRBV7-9 and TRBJ1-2; 9 bases fit TRBD1. The V segment lost 3 bases and the J segment 8 bases; nucleotides outside the gene matches: 16. The germline V gene has CDR1 SEHNR and CDR2 FQNEAQ (reference sequence). This CDR3 is built from 17 residues.

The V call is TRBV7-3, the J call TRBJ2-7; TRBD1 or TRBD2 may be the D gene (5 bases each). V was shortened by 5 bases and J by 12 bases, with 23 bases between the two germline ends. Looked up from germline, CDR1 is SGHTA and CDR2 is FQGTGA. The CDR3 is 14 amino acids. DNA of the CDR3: TGTGCCAGCAGCCAGGGACGGACACCCAACGTTCCGTACTTC. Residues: CASSQGRTPNVPYF. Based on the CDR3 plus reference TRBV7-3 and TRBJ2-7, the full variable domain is GAGVSQTPSNKVTEKGKYVELRCDPISGHTALYWYRQSLGQGPEFLIYFQGTGAADDSGLPNDRFFAVRPEGSVSTLKIQRTERGDSAVYLCASSQGRTPNVPYFGPGTRLTVT.

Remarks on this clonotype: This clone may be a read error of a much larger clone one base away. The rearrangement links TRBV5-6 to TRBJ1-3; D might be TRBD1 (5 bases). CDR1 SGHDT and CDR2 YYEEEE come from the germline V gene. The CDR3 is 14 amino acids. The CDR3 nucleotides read TGTGACAGCAGCACCCTGGACATAGGAAACACCATATATTTT. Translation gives CDSSTLDIGNTIYF.

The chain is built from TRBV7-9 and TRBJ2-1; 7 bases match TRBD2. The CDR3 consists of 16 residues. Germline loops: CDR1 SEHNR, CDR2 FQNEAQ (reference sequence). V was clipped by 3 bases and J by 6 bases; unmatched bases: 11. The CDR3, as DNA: TGTGCCAGCAGCTTCGAAGGCGGGGGAGGGACCAATGAGCAGTTCTTC. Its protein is CASSFEGGGGTNEQFF.

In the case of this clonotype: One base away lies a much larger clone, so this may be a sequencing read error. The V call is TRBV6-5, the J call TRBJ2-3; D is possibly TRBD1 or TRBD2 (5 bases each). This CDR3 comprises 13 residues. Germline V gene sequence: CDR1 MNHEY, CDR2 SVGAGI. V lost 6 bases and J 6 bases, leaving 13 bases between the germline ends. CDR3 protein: CASSRDGRDTQYF. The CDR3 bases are TGTGCCAGCAGCCGGGACGGCCGCGATACGCAGTATTTT.

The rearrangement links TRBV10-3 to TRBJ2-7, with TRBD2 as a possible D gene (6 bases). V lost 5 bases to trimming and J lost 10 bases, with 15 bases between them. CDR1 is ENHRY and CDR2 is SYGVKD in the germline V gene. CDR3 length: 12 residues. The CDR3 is CAISPGRYAQYF. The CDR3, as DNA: TGTGCCATCAGTCCAGGGAGGTACGCTCAGTACTTC.

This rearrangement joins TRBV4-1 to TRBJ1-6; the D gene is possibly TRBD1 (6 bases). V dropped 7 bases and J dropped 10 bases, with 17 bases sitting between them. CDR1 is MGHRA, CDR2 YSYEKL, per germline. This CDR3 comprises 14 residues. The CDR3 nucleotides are TGCGCCAGCACCCTAACAGGGCAGGGGTCACCCCTCCACTTT. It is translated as CASTLTGQGSPLHF.

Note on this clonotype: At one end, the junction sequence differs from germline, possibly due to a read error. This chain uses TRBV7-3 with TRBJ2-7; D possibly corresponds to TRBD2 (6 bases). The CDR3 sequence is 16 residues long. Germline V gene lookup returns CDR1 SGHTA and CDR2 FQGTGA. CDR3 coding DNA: TGTGCCAGCAGCCAAGGAGGGAGCTCGTACAACTACCAGCAGTACTTC. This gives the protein CASSQGGSSYNYQQYF.

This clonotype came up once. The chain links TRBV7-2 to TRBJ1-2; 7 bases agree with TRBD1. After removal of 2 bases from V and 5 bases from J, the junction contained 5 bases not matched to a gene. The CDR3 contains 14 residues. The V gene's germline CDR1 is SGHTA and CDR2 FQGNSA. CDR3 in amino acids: CASSLRGQRYGYTF. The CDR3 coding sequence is TGTGCCAGCAGCTTAAGGGGACAGCGGTATGGCTACACCTTC. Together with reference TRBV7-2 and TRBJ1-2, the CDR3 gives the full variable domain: GAGVSQSPSNKVTEKGKDVELRCDPISGHTALYWYRQSLGQGLEFLIYFQGNSAPDKSGLPSDRFSAERTGGSVSTLTIQRTQQEDSAVYLCASSLRGQRYGYTFGSGTRLTVV.

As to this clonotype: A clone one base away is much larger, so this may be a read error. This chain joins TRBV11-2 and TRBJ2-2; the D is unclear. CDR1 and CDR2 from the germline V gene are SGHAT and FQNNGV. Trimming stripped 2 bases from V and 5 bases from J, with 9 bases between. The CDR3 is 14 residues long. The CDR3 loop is CASSLLRRTGELFF. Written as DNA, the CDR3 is TGTGCCAGCAGCTTACTACGGCGAACCGGGGAGCTGTTTTTT.

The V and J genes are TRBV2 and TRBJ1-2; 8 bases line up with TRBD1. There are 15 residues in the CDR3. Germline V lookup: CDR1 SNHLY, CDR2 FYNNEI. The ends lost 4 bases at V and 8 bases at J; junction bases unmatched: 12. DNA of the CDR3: TGTGCCAGCAGTGTGACAGGGGATTCTTCCTCCGGCTACACCTTC. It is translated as CASSVTGDSSSGYTF. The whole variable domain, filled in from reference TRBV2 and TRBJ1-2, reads EPEVTQTPSHQVTQMGQEVILRCVPISNHLYFYWYRQILGQKVEFLVSFYNNEISEKSEIFDDQFSVERPDGSNFTLKIRSTKLEDSAMYFCASSVTGDSSSGYTFGSGTRLTVV.

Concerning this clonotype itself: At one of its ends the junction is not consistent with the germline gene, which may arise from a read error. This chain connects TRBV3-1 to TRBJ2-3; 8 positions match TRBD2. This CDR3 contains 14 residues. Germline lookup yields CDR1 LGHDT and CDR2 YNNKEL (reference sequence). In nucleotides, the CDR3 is TGTGCCAGCACTCTCCGGGGGGGTGGAGATGCGCAGTATTTT. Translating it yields CASTLRGGGDAQYF.

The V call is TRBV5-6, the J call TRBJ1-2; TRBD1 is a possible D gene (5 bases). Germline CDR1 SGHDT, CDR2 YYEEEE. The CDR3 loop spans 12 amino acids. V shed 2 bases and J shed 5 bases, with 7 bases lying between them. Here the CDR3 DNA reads TGTGCCAGCAGCTTCAGGGATTATGGCTACACCTTC. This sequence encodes CASSFRDYGYTF.

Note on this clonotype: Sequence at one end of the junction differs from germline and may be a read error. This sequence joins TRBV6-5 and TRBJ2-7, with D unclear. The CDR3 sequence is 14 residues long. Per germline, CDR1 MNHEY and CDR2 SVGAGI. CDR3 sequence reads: CASSAGPRTYEQHF. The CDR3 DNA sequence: TGTGCCAGCAGTGCCGGGCCCAGAACCTACGAGCAGCACTTC.

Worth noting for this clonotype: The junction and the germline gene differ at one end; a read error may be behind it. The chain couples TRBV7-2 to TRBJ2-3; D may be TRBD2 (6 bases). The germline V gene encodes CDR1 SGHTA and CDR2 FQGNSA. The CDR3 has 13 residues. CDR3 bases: TGTGCCAGCAGCCCGAGCAGCCCGGGAGAGCATTGTTTC. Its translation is CASSPSSPGEHCF. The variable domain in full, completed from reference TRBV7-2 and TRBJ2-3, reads GAGVSQSPSNKVTEKGKDVELRCDPISGHTALYWYRQSLGQGLEFLIYFQGNSAPDKSGLPSDRFSAERTGGSVSTLTIQRTQQEDSAVYLCASSPSSPGEHCFGPGTRLTVL.